This T cell receptor (beta chain) came from a study of blood T cell repertoires in COVID-19. Study-level information: COVID-19 samples collected from the United States, Italy and Spain covered acute and convalescent phases. PBMCs, B-cell-depleted T cells, or T cells were the source of the cDNA or gDNA that made up the material.

The CDR3 spans 19 residues. Germline CDR1 and CDR2: SGHTA and FQGTGA. V lost 5 bases to trimming and J lost 4 bases; unmatched junction nucleotides: 11. This clone occurred a few times. In the original analysis: For nucleated cells, counts were estimated from reference gene primer amplification. Method: immunoSEQ multiplex PCR; TCRdb's copy keeps in-frame clones and lacks some. The V and J calls and the clone size are those of that table, but D and trimming were determined from the DNA. The sample consists of 200,000 to 250,000 clones, around nine tenths of them appearing once. The chain carries TRBV7-3 and TRBJ2-1, with 16 nucleotides matching TRBD2. The receptor comes from a woman aged 60 to 75 with acute or convalescent COVID-19. Sequencing was performed on peripheral blood. CDR3 loop: CASSPQGLAGGPVYNEQFF. The CDR3 DNA reads as TGTGCCAGCAGCCCACAGGGACTAGCGGGGGGGCCGGTATACAATGAGCAGTTCTTC.